Below are 17 T cell receptor beta chains sequenced from a single sample in a study of blood T cell repertoires in COVID-19. Clones were read by immunoSEQ multiplex PCR, and TCRdb kept only the in-frame ones, dropping some. Here the sample spans roughly 48,000 clones, roughly 86% being singletons. Sequencing was carried out using peripheral blood. Receptor source: a human donor in a cohort sampled during active COVID-19.

This chain connects TRBV7-2 to TRBJ1-4; 7 nucleotides agree with TRBD1. The length of the CDR3 is 14 residues. Germline CDR1 and CDR2: SGHTA and FQGNSA. V dropped 5 bases and J dropped 8; count of bases not matched to a gene: 8. This chain's CDR3 is CASSRDREQEKLFF. CDR3 nucleotide sequence: TGTGCCAGCAGCCGCGACAGGGAACAAGAAAAACTGTTTTTT.

The chain couples TRBV5-6 to TRBJ1-5, with 9 positions matching TRBD1. The CDR3 contains 16 residues. Germline V gene data show CDR1 as SGHDT and CDR2 as YYEEEE. The trim removed 4 bases at V and 5 bases at J, leaving 10 bases unmatched. CDR3 loop: CASSALQGAGDQPQHF. The CDR3 nucleotides read TGTGCCAGCAGCGCCTTACAGGGGGCCGGCGATCAGCCCCAGCATTTT.

Many counts were recorded for this clone. This chain links TRBV11-1 with TRBJ2-1; TRBD1 aligns across 7 bases. In germline, CDR1 is SGHAT, CDR2 FQDESV (reference sequence). J lost 9 bases, V lost 5 bases, and 13 bases had no gene match. The CDR3 contains 15 residues. The CDR3: CASSPWGPAGGEQFF. CDR3 nucleotides: TGTGCCAGCAGCCCTTGGGGACCCGCAGGGGGTGAGCAGTTCTTC.

This chain joins TRBV18 and TRBJ1-2, with 9 bases fitting TRBD1. CDR1 is KGHSH and CDR2 is LQKENI in the germline V gene. V shed 3 bases and J 8 bases; nucleotides not matched to a gene: 10. This CDR3 comprises 15 residues. The CDR3 sequence: CASSPPDRGFLGYTF. The CDR3 DNA sequence: TGTGCCAGCTCACCGCCCGACAGGGGGTTTTTGGGCTACACCTTC.

This clone was found once. V and J are TRBV7-2 and TRBJ1-1, with D possibly matching TRBD1 (5 bases). The CDR3 is 14 residues long. Germline V gene data show CDR1 as SGHTA and CDR2 as FQGNSA. The V end lost 4 bases, the J end lost 6 bases, and 15 bases lay between the germline ends. CDR3 nucleotide sequence: TGTGCCAGCAGCTATACAGGTTTAGGAGCTGAAGCTTTCTTT. Protein product: CASSYTGLGAEAFF.

The chain has TRBV4-2 and TRBJ2-2; 8 bases map to TRBD2. The V and J ends lost 0 bases and 5 bases, in that order; junction bases with no gene match: 11. In germline, CDR1 is LGHNA, CDR2 YNFKEQ. This CDR3 is 18 amino acids long. CDR3: CASSQDRGGPLSTGELFF. DNA of the CDR3: TGTGCCAGCAGCCAAGATCGCGGGGGGCCGCTTAGTACCGGGGAGCTGTTTTTT.

V usage is TRBV28 and J usage is TRBJ1-1; possible D gene TRBD1, 5 bases. This CDR3 contains 13 residues. V was shortened by 8 bases and J by 2 bases, with 12 bases between the two germline ends. Germline-derived CDR1 and CDR2 are MDHEN and SYDVKM. The CDR3 coding sequence is TGTGCCAGCGGGGGAGGGGTTAACACTGAAGCTTTCTTT. This encodes CASGGGVNTEAFF.

This rearrangement joins TRBV3-1 (or the pseudogene TRBV3-2) to TRBJ2-3, with D perhaps matching TRBD2 (7 bases). CDR3 size: 16 residues. Germline lookup yields CDR1 LGHDT and CDR2 YNNKEL (reference sequence). The V end was cut by 2 bases, the J end by 1 base, with 13 bases between. The CDR3 DNA reads as TGTGCCAGCAGCCAACCCGAAGGGGGGGGCACAGATACGCAGTATTTT. It translates to CASSQPEGGGTDTQYF.

The CDR3 protein is CAWSLPPPGIATNEKLFF. CDR3 nucleotides: TGTGCCTGGAGTCTTCCCCCGCCAGGGATAGCAACTAATGAAAAACTGTTTTTT. The V call is TRBV30, the J call TRBJ1-4, with D perhaps TRBD1 (5 bases). V lost 2 bases to trimming and J lost 0 bases, with 19 bases between them. The CDR3 consists of 18 residues. CDR1 is GTSNPN and CDR2 is SVGIG in the germline V gene (reference sequence).

The chain uses TRBV19 and TRBJ2-2, with 7 bases matching TRBD2. There are 14 residues in the CDR3. Germline V gives CDR1 LNHDA, CDR2 SQIVND (reference sequence). V trimming: 7 bases; J trimming: 0 bases; junction bases outside the gene matches: 2. In nucleotides, the CDR3 is TGTGCCAGTATGGGGAGGGCGAACACCGGGGAGCTGTTTTTT. As protein: CASMGRANTGELFF. Filled out from reference TRBV19 and TRBJ2-2, the complete variable domain reads DGGITQSPKYLFRKEGQNVTLSCEQNLNHDAMYWYRQDPGQGLRLIYYSQIVNDFQKGDIAEGYSVSREKKESFPLTVTSAQKNPTAFYLCASMGRANTGELFFGEGSRLTVL.

V usage is TRBV6-5 and J usage is TRBJ1-5; D is uncertain. V gave up 5 bases and J gave up 1 base, with 6 bases separating them. CDR1 MNHEY and CDR2 SVGAGI come from the germline V gene. CDR3 length equals 13 residues. CDR3 bases: TGTGCCAGCAGTATAGCGAGCAATCAGCCCCAGCATTTT. Residues: CASSIASNQPQHF.

This clone occurred a few times. The DNA of the CDR3 is TGTGCCTGGAGTTTTTCGGGGGGCGAGCAGTACTTC. It codes for CAWSFSGGEQYF. The rearrangement links TRBV30 to TRBJ2-7; 7 bases match TRBD2. CDR3 length: 12 amino acids. Per the germline V gene, CDR1 is GTSNPN and CDR2 is SVGIG (reference sequence). Unmatched junction bases numbered 4, after V lost 2 bases and J lost 6 bases.

The chain carries TRBV29-1 and TRBJ1-4; D is unresolved. The CDR3 runs 13 residues. Germline-derived CDR1 and CDR2 are SQVTM and ANQGSEA. Trimming removed 4 bases from V and 7 bases from J, with 13 bases in between. Here the CDR3 reads CSVGSGRAEKLFF. CDR3 bases: TGCAGCGTTGGGTCCGGGAGGGCTGAAAAACTGTTTTTT.

CDR3 in DNA: TGTGCCTGGAGTGTACTTAAGGGGCAGCCCCAGCATTTT. Translated: CAWSVLKGQPQHF. The rearrangement joins TRBV30 to TRBJ1-5, with D possibly TRBD1 on 5 matching bases. With 0 bases removed from V and 7 bases from J, the gap between germline ends came to 10 bases. The germline gives CDR1 GTSNPN, CDR2 SVGIG (reference sequence). The CDR3 extends over 13 amino acids. The full variable domain, completed using reference TRBV30 and TRBJ1-5, is SQTIHQWPATLVQPVGSPLSLECTVEGTSNPNLYWYRQAAGRGLQLLFYSVGIGQISSEVPQNLSASRPQDRQFILSSKKLLLSDSGFYLCAWSVLKGQPQHFGDGTRLSIL.

The chain carries TRBV18 and TRBJ1-3, with D tentatively TRBD1 (6 bases). V was cut by 3 bases and J by 3 bases, with 12 bases left in between. CDR3 length equals 15 residues. The germline V gene has CDR1 KGHSH and CDR2 LQKENI. CDR3 amino acids: CASSPAGAGGNTIYF. CDR3 in DNA: TGTGCCAGCTCACCGGCGGGGGCAGGTGGAAACACCATATATTTT.

This sequence joins TRBV15 and TRBJ1-5; TRBD1 matches at 7 bases. Germline V gene data show CDR1 as LNHNV and CDR2 as YYDKDF (reference sequence). The V and J ends lost 0 bases and 6 bases, in that order; junction bases with no gene match: 2. The CDR3 length is 14 residues. CDR3: CATSREQGGQPQHF. In nucleotides, the CDR3 is TGTGCCACCAGCAGAGAGCAGGGGGGTCAGCCCCAGCATTTT.

The rearrangement uses TRBV18 and TRBJ1-6; a weak D match, TRBD1 (5 bases). This CDR3 is built from 14 residues. The germline V and J ends were trimmed by 6 bases and 9 bases, with 15 bases remaining between them. Germline V lookup: CDR1 KGHSH, CDR2 LQKENI. In nucleotides, the CDR3 is TGTGCCAGCTCTCAGGGCATGGTTACTTCACCCCTCCACTTT. It is translated as CASSQGMVTSPLHF.